Included here is one TCR beta chain sequence, with context. Anyone with autoimmune disease history or systemic immunosuppression was excluded. This table comes from immunoSEQ multiplex PCR, and its TCRdb copy is limited to in-frame clones, with some not included. The sample consists of approximately 68,000 clones, about 88% of them appearing once. The data were obtained in a study of OX40 agonist ivuxolimab in advanced cancers. Trimming left V 5 bases short and J 0 bases short, with 17 bases between. CDR1 ENHRY and CDR2 SYGVKD come from the germline V gene. The CDR3 spans 17 residues. The V gene is TRBV10-3, the J gene TRBJ1-3, with D possibly matching TRBD1 (5 bases). The source is an adult with an advanced solid tumor such as melanoma, head and neck, liver or kidney cancer. The starting material was CD4+ or CD8+ T cells sorted from blood, obtained in a trial of the OX40 agonist ivuxolimab. The chain's CDR3 is CAISSPVDTSSGNTIYF. In DNA, the CDR3 is TGTGCCATCAGTTCTCCCGTGGACACTAGCTCTGGAAACACCATATATTTT.